Following are 23 T cell receptor beta chains from one sample sequenced in a study of blood T cell repertoires in COVID-19. Profiled with immunoSEQ multiplex PCR; TCRdb holds only in-frame clones, not every one. Among approximately 290,000 clones listed, about four fifths were seen once. Source material: peripheral blood. The receptors were gathered from a person between 65 and 80 years old with COVID-19, enrolled during active disease.

This clone has just a few counts. This CDR3 is CASSNLLAGGLGELFF. DNA for the CDR3: TGTGCCAGCAGCAACTTACTAGCGGGGGGGCTTGGGGAGCTGTTTTTT. This chain links TRBV21-1 with TRBJ2-2; TRBD2, the table's D call, lacks a check against the DNA. TRBV21-1 is a listed pseudogene. The CDR3 has 16 amino acids.

The gene calls are TRBV29-1 and TRBJ2-2, with 9 bases that match TRBD1. The germline V gene has CDR1 SQVTM and CDR2 ANQGSEA. V lost 3 bases and J lost 7; bases outside the gene matches: 6. This CDR3 has 14 amino acids. In nucleotides, the CDR3 is TGCAGCGTTGACACAGGGGGCAGTGTCGGGGAGCTGTTTTTT. Its protein is CSVDTGGSVGELFF.

This clone was observed a handful of times. J is TRBJ1-2 and V is TRBV3-1 (or the pseudogene TRBV3-2), with 7 nucleotides matching TRBD1. V lost 4 bases and J lost 4; bases outside the gene matches: 6. This CDR3 is built from 14 residues. Germline assignment: CDR1 LGHDT and CDR2 YNNKEL (reference sequence). In nucleotides, the CDR3 is TGTGCCAGCAGCCCAGGGGGAGTGGGCTATGGCTACACCTTC. Translating it yields CASSPGGVGYGYTF.

The gene calls are TRBV7-9 and TRBJ2-7, with D perhaps TRBD1 (6 bases). Trimming stripped 4 bases from V and 0 bases from J, with 10 bases between. The CDR3 is made up of 14 amino acids. The germline CDR1 and CDR2 sequences are SEHNR and FQNEAQ (reference sequence). CDR3 loop: CASSSGQRSYEQYF. The CDR3 nucleotides are TGTGCCAGCAGCTCAGGACAGCGCTCCTACGAGCAGTACTTC.

This clone has a handful of counts. The V gene is TRBV25-1, the J gene TRBJ1-2, with D possibly matching TRBD1 (5 bases). The germline V gene has CDR1 MGHDK and CDR2 SYGVNS. CDR3 size: 13 residues. V dropped 4 bases and J dropped 4 bases, with 10 bases sitting between them. The CDR3 DNA sequence: TGTGCCAGCAGTGCCACAGGTATCTATGGCTACACCTTC. Amino acids: CASSATGIYGYTF.

V gene TRBV5-6 combines with J gene TRBJ2-6; D is possibly TRBD1 (5 bases). The CDR3 has 14 amino acids. Germline values: CDR1 SGHDT, CDR2 YYEEEE. V was pared by 4 bases and J by 14 bases, with 19 bases between. CDR3 nucleotide sequence: TGTGCCAGCAGCCATGCAGGGCCCCTCTGGTTCCTGACTTTC. Its translation: CASSHAGPLWFLTF. The full variable domain, in which reference TRBV5-6 and TRBJ2-6 provide the parts outside the CDR3, is DAGVTQSPTHLIKTRGQQVTLRCSPKSGHDTVSWYQQALGQGPQFIFQYYEEEERQRGNFPDRFSGHQFPNYSSELNVNALLLGDSALYLCASSHAGPLWFLTFGAGSRLTVL.

The V call is TRBV6-1, the J call TRBJ1-2, with D possibly matching TRBD1 (6 bases). The CDR3 spans 14 residues. Trimming removed 2 bases from V and 4 bases from J, with 11 bases in between. CDR1 is MNHNS, CDR2 SASEGT, per germline. The CDR3 loop is CASSESGVVYGYTF. CDR3 nucleotides: TGTGCCAGCAGTGAATCAGGGGTGGTCTATGGCTACACCTTC.

This clone has more than one count but fewer than ten. The chain carries TRBV18 and TRBJ2-5; D not certain. V gave up 3 bases and J gave up 0 bases, with 2 bases separating them. This CDR3 has 12 amino acids. Germline loops: CDR1 KGHSH, CDR2 LQKENI. CDR3 residues: CASSPYQETQYF. The CDR3 nucleotides are TGTGCCAGCTCACCCTACCAAGAGACCCAGTACTTC.

This clone was seen a few times. Other DNA sequences in the sample encode the same CDR3. The J gene is TRBJ2-3, the V gene TRBV7-3, with unresolved D. The length of the CDR3 is 14 residues. CDR1 SGHTA and CDR2 FQGTGA come from the germline V gene. The V gene lost 1 base and the J gene lost 3 bases, with 8 bases spanning the gap. The CDR3 region is CASSLSGLTDTQYF. Written as DNA, the CDR3 is TGTGCCAGCAGCTTAAGCGGTTTGACAGATACGCAGTATTTT.

In the case of this clone: The CDR3 ends on some other residue instead of the conserved phenylalanine or tryptophan, so this is likely a read error. Because the CDR3's place on the DNA is in doubt, the DNA is left out and the CDR3 is given as listed by TCRdb. This chain joins TRBV15 and TRBJ1-2; the DNA was not used to check the table's D call, TRBD1. 14 amino acids form the CDR3, both terminal residues included. Germline V gives CDR1 LNHNV, CDR2 YYDKDF (reference sequence). This chain's CDR3 is CATSSAHRGRSLTI.

This rearrangement joins TRBV30 to TRBJ1-1, with D possibly matching TRBD1 (5 bases). Germline loops: CDR1 GTSNPN, CDR2 SVGIG (reference sequence). The V and J ends lost 4 bases and 11 bases respectively, with 11 bases between them. This CDR3 contains 10 residues. The chain's CDR3 is CAWTRVEAFF. The CDR3 region has the DNA TGTGCCTGGACCAGGGTAGAGGCTTTCTTT.

This clone was recorded only once. As DNA, the CDR3 is TGTGCCAGCAGCCCGGACAGGGGGGGCTATGGCTACACCTTC. As protein: CASSPDRGGYGYTF. This rearrangement joins TRBV9 to TRBJ1-2, with 10 bases identical to TRBD1. The trim removed 4 bases at V and 4 bases at J, leaving 4 bases unmatched. CDR3 size: 14 residues. CDR1 and CDR2 (germline): SGDLS, YYNGEE.

This chain uses TRBV11-1 with TRBJ1-6; no clear D. Germline CDR1 is SGHAT and CDR2 is FQDESV (reference sequence). The CDR3 totals 14 residues. V gave up 2 bases and J gave up 2 bases, with 4 bases separating them. This chain's CDR3 is CASSLRAYNSPLHF. CDR3 DNA sequence: TGTGCCAGCAGCTTAAGAGCCTATAATTCACCCCTCCACTTT.

The chain uses TRBV7-2 and TRBJ2-1; 9 bases are a match to TRBD1. V was clipped by 6 bases and J by 3 bases; unmatched bases: 9. The CDR3 is 16 residues long. Per the germline V gene, CDR1 is SGHTA and CDR2 is FQGNSA. The CDR3 DNA reads TGTGCCAGCAGGAGAACAGGGGGCGGTAACTACAATGAGCAGTTCTTC. The encoded protein is CASRRTGGGNYNEQFF.

The CDR3 bases are TGTGCCAGCAGCGTAGGTGGACAGGCCTCCTACGAGCAGTACTTC. It is translated as CASSVGGQASYEQYF. The chain carries TRBV9 and TRBJ2-7; 7 bases are shared with TRBD1. The germline gives CDR1 SGDLS, CDR2 YYNGEE. This CDR3 region has 15 residues. The V and J ends lost 0 bases and 0 bases, in that order; junction bases with no gene match: 3.

The chain carries TRBV5-4 and TRBJ2-3, with D hard to call. In germline, CDR1 is SGHNT, CDR2 YYREEE (reference sequence). V was cut by 0 bases and J by 2 bases, with 7 bases left in between. CDR3 length: 14 residues. The chain's CDR3 is CASSLVSNTDTQYF. CDR3 sequence (DNA): TGTGCCAGCAGCTTGGTTTCCAACACAGATACGCAGTATTTT.

The chain employs TRBV28 and TRBJ1-3, with D possibly matching TRBD1 (5 bases). Trimming left V 2 bases short and J 4 bases short, with 9 bases between. Germline assignment: CDR1 MDHEN and CDR2 SYDVKM. The CDR3 has 14 residues. CDR3: CASSLQTAGNTIYF. CDR3 DNA: TGTGCCAGCAGTTTACAGACAGCCGGAAACACCATATATTTT.

This chain uses TRBV7-6 with TRBJ1-2; 8 bases line up with TRBD1. Germline lookup yields CDR1 SGHVS and CDR2 FNYEAQ. Losses at the gene ends were 7 bases for V and 7 bases for J; bases not matched to a gene: 14. This CDR3 is built from 15 residues. The CDR3 protein is CASTLGTGASSGYTF. CDR3 nucleotide sequence: TGTGCCAGCACGCTGGGGACAGGAGCTTCGAGTGGCTACACCTTC.

The chain joins TRBV7-2 to TRBJ1-1, with D perhaps TRBD1 (5 bases). Trimming pared 0 bases from V and 3 bases from J, leaving 11 bases between. The CDR3 is 15 amino acids. Germline-derived CDR1 and CDR2 are SGHTA and FQGNSA. The CDR3 spells CASSLAGGFHTEAFF. The CDR3 bases are TGTGCCAGCAGCTTAGCTGGGGGGTTTCACACTGAAGCTTTCTTT.

This CDR3 reads CAISDRGQETQYF. The CDR3 DNA reads as TGTGCCATCAGTGACAGGGGGCAAGAGACCCAGTACTTC. The J gene is TRBJ2-5, the V gene TRBV10-3; 7 bases map to TRBD1. The germline V gene has CDR1 ENHRY and CDR2 SYGVKD. CDR3 length equals 13 residues. The trim removed 3 bases at V and 2 bases at J, leaving 0 bases unmatched.

V usage is TRBV6-2 or TRBV6-3 and J usage is TRBJ2-3; TRBD2 matches 11 bases. J gave up 1 base and V 2 bases, and 2 bases lay outside the gene matches. The CDR3 extends over 16 amino acids. CDR1 and CDR2 (germline): MNHEY, SVGEGT. CDR3 amino acids: CASSYTTSGGTDTQYF. As DNA, the CDR3 is TGTGCCAGCAGTTACACGACTAGCGGGGGCACAGATACGCAGTATTTT.

The V call is TRBV28, the J call TRBJ2-6; TRBD1 matches at 8 bases. V shed 6 bases and J 3 bases; nucleotides not matched to a gene: 10. The CDR3 covers 17 residues. CDR1 is MDHEN, CDR2 SYDVKM, per germline. The CDR3: CASRLDRGDGGANVLTF. In nucleotides, the CDR3 is TGTGCCAGCAGACTAGACAGGGGAGATGGTGGGGCCAACGTCCTGACTTTC.

The rearrangement links TRBV5-1 to TRBJ2-2; 8 bases map to TRBD2. With 1 base clipped from V and 6 bases from J, the junction kept 8 bases outside the gene matches. The CDR3 spans 16 residues. The V gene's germline CDR1 is SGHRS and CDR2 YFSETQ. As DNA, the CDR3 is TGCGCCAGCAGCTTGAGCGCAGCGGGAGTCCCCGGGGAGCTGTTTTTT. Protein: CASSLSAAGVPGELFF.